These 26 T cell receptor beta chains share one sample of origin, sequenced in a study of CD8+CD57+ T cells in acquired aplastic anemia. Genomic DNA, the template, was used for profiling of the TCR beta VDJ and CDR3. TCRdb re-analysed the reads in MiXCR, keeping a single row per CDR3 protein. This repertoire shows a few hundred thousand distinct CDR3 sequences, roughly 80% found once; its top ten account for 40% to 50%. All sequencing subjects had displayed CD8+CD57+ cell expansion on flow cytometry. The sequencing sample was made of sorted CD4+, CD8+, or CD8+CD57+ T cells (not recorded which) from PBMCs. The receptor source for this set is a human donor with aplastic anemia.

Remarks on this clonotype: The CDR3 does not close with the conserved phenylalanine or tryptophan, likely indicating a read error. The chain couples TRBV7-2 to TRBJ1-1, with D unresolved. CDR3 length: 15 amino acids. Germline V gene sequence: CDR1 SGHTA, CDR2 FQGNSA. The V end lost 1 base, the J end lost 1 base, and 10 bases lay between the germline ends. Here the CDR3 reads CASSLDRGGNTEAFS. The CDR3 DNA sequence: TGTGCCAGCAGCTTAGATCGAGGAGGGAACACTGAAGCTTTCTCT.

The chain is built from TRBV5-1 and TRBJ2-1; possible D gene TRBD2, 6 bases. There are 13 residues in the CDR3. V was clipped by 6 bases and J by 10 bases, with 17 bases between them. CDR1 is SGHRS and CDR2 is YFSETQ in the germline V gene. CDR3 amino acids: CASTLANTGEQFF. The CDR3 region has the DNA TGCGCCAGCACCCTAGCGAACACCGGGGAGCAGTTCTTC.

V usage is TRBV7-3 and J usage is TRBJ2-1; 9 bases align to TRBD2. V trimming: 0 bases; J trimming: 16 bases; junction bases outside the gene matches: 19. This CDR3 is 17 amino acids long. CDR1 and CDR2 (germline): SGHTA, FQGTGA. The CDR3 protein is CASSLTSGSGDTQYFFF. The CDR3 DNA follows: TGTGCCAGCAGCTTAACTAGCGGGAGCGGAGATACGCAGTATTTTTTCTTC.

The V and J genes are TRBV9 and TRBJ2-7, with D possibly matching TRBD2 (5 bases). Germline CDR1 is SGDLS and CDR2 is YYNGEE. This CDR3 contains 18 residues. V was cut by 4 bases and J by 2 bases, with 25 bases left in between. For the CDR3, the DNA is TGTGCCAGCAGCTCACGGGGAGAGGATCAGCCCCAGCCCTACGAGCAGTACGTC. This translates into CASSSRGEDQPQPYEQYV.

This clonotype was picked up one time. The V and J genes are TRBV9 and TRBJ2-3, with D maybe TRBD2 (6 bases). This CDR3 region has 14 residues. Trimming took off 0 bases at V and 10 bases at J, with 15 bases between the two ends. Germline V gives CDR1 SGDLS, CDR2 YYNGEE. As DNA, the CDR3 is TGTGCCAGCAGCGTAGCGGGGGACCCCGAGTCGCAGTATTTT. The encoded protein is CASSVAGDPESQYF.

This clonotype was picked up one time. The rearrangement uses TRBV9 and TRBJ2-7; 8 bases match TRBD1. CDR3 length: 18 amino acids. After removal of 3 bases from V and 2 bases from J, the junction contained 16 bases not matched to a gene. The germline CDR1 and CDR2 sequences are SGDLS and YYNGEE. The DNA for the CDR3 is TGTGCCAGCAGCGCCCACCCAGGGGCAGGGGGCACTGCCTACGAGCAGTACGTC. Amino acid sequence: CASSAHPGAGGTAYEQYV.

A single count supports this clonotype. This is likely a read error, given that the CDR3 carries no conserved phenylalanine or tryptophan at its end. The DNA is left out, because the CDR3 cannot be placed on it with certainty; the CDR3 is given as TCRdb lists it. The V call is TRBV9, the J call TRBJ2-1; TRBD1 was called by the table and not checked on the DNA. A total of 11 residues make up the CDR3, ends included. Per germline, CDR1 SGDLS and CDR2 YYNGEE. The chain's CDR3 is CASRGGNEQIY.

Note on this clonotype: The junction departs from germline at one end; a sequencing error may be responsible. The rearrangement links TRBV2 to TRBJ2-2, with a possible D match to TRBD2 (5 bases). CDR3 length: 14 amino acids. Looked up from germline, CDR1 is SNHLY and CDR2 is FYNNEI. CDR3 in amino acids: CASGHGLTTGELFF. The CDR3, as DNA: TGCGCCAGCGGCCACGGCTTGACAACCGGGGAGCTGTTTTTT. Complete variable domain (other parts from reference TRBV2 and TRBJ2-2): EPEVTQTPSHQVTQMGQEVILRCVPISNHLYFYWYRQILGQKVEFLVSFYNNEISEKSEIFDDQFSVERPDGSNFTLKIRSTKLEDSAMYFCASGHGLTTGELFFGEGSRLTVL.

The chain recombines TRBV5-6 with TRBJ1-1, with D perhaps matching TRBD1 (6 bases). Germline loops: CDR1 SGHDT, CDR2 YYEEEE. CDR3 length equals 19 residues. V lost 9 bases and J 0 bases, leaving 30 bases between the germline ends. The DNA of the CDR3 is TGTGCCACTAAGTTTGGGAAGGGGGGCTACTGGGGGATGAACACTGAAGCTTTCTTT. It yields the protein CATKFGKGGYWGMNTEAFF. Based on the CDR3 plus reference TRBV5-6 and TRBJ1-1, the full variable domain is DAGVTQSPTHLIKTRGQQVTLRCSPKSGHDTVSWYQQALGQGPQFIFQYYEEEERQRGNFPDRFSGHQFPNYSSELNVNALLLGDSALYLCATKFGKGGYWGMNTEAFFGQGTRLTVV.

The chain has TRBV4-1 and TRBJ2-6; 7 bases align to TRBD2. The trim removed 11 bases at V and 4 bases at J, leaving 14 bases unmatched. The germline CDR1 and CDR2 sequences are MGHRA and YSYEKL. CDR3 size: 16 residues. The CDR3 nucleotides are TGCGCCGGCCACTTAGCGGGTAGCTACGGGGCCAACGTCCTGACTTTC. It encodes CAGHLAGSYGANVLTF.

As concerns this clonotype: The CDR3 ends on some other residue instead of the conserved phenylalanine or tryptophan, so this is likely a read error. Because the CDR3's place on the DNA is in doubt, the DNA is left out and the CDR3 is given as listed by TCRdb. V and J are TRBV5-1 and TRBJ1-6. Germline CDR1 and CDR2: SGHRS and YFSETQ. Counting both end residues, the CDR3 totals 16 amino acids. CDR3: CASSFGQGAGNEQFLG.

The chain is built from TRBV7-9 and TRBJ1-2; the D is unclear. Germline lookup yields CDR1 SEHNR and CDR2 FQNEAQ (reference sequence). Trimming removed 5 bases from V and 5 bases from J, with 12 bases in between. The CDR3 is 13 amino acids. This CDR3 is CASSPEVAYGYTF. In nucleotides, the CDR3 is TGTGCCAGCAGCCCCGAGGTCGCATATGGCTACACCTTC.

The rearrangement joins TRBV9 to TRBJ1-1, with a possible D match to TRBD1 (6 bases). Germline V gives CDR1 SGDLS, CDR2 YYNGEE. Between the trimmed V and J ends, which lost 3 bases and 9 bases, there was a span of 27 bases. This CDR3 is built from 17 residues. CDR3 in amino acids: CASSEWWTDSTGTQAFF. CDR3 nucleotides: TGTGCCAGCAGCGAGTGGTGGACAGATAGCACCGGGACGCAAGCTTTCTTT.

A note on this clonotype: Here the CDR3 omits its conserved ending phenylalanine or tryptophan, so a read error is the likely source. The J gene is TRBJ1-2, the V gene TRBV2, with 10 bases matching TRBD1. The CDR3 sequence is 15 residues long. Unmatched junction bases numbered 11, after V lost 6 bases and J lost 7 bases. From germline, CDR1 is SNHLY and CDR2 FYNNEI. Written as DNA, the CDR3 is TGTGCCAGCAGCTTGACAGGGGGCGGGGACGTTGGCTACACCATC. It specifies CASSLTGGGDVGYTI.

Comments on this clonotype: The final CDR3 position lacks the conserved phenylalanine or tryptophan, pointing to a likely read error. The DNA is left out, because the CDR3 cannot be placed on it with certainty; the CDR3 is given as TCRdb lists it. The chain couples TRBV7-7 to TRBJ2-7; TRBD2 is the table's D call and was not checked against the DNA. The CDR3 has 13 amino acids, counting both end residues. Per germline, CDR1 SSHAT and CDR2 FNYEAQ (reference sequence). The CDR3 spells CSPRFRAGTLKLS.

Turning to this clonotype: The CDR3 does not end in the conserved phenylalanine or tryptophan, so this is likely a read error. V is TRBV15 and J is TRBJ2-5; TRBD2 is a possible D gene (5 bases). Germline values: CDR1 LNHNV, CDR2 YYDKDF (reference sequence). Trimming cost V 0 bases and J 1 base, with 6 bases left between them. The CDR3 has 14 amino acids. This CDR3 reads CATSRDSGQETQYC. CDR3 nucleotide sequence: TGTGCCACCAGCAGAGACAGCGGCCAAGAGACCCAGTACTGC.

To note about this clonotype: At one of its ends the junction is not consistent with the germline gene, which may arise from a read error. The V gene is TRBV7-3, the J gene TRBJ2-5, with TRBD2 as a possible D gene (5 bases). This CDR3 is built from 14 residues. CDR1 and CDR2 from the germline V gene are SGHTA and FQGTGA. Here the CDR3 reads CASSIASQQETKDF. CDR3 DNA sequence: TGTGCCAGCAGCATAGCGAGCCAGCAAGAGACCAAGGACTTC.

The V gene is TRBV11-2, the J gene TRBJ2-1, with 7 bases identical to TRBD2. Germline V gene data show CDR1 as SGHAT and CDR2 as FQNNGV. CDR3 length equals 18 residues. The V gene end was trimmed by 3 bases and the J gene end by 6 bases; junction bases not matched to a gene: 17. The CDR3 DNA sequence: TGTGCCAGCAGCTTGGGGGGAGGGTGGAGGGGTATAGTCAATGAGCAGTTCTTC. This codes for CASSLGGGWRGIVNEQFF.

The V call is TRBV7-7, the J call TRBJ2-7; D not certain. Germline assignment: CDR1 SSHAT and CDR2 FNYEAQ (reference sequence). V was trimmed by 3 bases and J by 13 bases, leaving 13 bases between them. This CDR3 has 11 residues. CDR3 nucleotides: TGTGCCAGCAGCTTGAGCGTTACTGGATACGTC. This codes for CASSLSVTGYV.

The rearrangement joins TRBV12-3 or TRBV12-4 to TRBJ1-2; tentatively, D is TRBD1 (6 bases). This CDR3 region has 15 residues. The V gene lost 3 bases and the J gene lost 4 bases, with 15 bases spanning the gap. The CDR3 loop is CASSLSRGAGYGYTF. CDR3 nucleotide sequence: TGTGCCAGCAGTTTGTCTCGGGGGGCTGGCTATGGCTACACCTTC.

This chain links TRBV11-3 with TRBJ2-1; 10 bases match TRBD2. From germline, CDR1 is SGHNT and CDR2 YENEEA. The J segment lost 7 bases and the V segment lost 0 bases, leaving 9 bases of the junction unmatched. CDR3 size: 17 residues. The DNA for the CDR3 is TGTGCCAGCAGCTTAGATCTGACAGCGGGAGGGGGGAATGAGCAGTTCTTC. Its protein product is CASSLDLTAGGGNEQFF.

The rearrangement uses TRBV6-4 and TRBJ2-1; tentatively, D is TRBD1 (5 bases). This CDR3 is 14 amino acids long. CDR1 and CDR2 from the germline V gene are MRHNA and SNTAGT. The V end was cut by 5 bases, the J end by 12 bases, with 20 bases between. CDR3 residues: CASSSDVGADTQFF. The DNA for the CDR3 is TGTGCCAGCAGTTCAGACGTAGGGGCAGATACGCAGTTCTTC.

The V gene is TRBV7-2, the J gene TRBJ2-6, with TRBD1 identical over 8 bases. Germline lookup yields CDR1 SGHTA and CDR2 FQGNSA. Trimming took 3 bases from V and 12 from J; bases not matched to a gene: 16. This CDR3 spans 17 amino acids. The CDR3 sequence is CASSLTGVRELTIVLTF. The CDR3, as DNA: TGTGCCAGCAGCTTGACAGGGGTCCGAGAGCTAACTATCGTCCTGACTTTC.

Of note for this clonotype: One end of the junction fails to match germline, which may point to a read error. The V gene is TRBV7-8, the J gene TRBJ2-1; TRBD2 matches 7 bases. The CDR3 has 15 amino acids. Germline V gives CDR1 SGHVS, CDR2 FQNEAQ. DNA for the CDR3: TGTGCCAGTAGCTTAGCGGGCGGACCCTATACGGAGTATTTCTTC. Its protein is CASSLAGGPYTEYFF.

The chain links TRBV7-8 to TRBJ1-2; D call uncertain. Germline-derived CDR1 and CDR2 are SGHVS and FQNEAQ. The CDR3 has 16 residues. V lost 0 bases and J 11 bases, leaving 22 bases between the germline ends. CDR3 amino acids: CASSLAGGPVVYCYTF. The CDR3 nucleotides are TGTGCCAGCAGCTTAGCGGGAGGTCCCGTCGTATATTGTTACACCTTC.

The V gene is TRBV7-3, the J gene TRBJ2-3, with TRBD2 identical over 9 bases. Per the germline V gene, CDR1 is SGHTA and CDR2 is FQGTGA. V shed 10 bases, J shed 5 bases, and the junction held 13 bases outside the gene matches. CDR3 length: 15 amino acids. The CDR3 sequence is CATGTTGGRGDTQYF. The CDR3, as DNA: TGTGCCACCGGGACGACCGGCGGGAGGGGAGATACGCAGTATTTT.